These T cell receptor beta chains were read from a single sample in a study of tumor-infiltrating lymphocytes in oesophageal squamous cell carcinoma. Each CDR3 protein gets one entry after TCRdb re-called the PCR reads with MiXCR. In the table there are some 14,000 distinct CDR3 sequences, 40% to 60% of which are singletons. The sequencing sample was made of esophageal tumor tissue. These receptors all come from a male donor with esophageal squamous cell carcinoma. The CDR3 runs from the conserved cysteine through the conserved F or W. A D gene is named only where the DNA matches it firmly. Size is omitted from some rows. Given values are once, few, many or a class for expanded clones.

V gene,D gene,clone size,J gene,CDR3 protein,CDR3 DNA
TRBV7-2,-,-,TRBJ2-3,CASSQKGGDTQYF,TGTGCCAGCAGCCAGAAAGGGGGAGATACGCAGTATTTT
TRBV5-1,TRBD2,few,TRBJ2-6,CASSLGLAGGRGGPF,TGCGCCAGCAGCCTGGGACTAGCGGGAGGGCGCGGAGGGCCATTC
TRBV6-6,-,-,TRBJ2-7,CASSYSATAEYEQYF,TGTGCCAGCAGTTACTCGGCTACAGCTGAATACGAGCAGTACTTC
TRBV18,-,many,TRBJ2-7,CASSPPGAREQYF,TGTGCCAGCTCACCACCCGGAGCGCGGGAGCAGTACTTC
TRBV28,-,-,TRBJ2-1,CASSLLKINEQFF,TGTGCCAGCAGTTTACTGAAAATCAATGAGCAGTTCTTC
TRBV28,-,-,TRBJ2-3,CASSLTGADTQYF,TGTGCCAGCAGTTTAACCGGGGCAGATACGCAGTATTTT
TRBV7-6,TRBD1,-,TRBJ2-3,CASSRGSGQSADTQYF,TGTGCCAGCAGCAGAGGATCGGGACAGTCTGCAGATACGCAGTATTTT
TRBV7-2,TRBD2,-,TRBJ2-1,CASSSSRGSFDEQFF,TGTGCCAGCAGCTCCTCTCGCGGGAGTTTCGATGAGCAGTTCTTC
TRBV11-2,TRBD1,many,TRBJ1-3,CASSLEGQGTSGNTIYF,TGTGCCAGCAGCTTAGAGGGACAGGGGACTTCTGGAAACACCATATATTTT
TRBV6-1,TRBD2,few,TRBJ2-3,CASSGTSGTTDTQYF,TGTGCCAGCAGTGGGACTAGCGGGACCACAGATACGCAGTATTTT
TRBV7-6,TRBD1,-,TRBJ2-7,CASSSRWGTAYEQYF,TGTGCCAGCAGCTCTCGTTGGGGGACAGCCTACGAGCAGTACTTC
TRBV19,-,many,TRBJ2-5,CASSTWGEETQYF,TGTGCCAGTAGTACGTGGGGGGAAGAGACCCAGTACTTC
TRBV28,-,many,TRBJ2-7,CASRKRGRAYEQYF,TGTGCCAGCAGAAAAAGGGGGAGGGCCTACGAGCAGTACTTC
TRBV27,-,-,TRBJ1-5,CASSTGGSSQPQHF,TGTGCCAGCTCGACGGGGGGTAGCAGTCAGCCCCAGCATTTT
TRBV5-1,TRBD2,-,TRBJ2-3,CASSERGNTDTQYF,TGCGCCAGCAGCGAGCGGGGGAATACAGATACGCAGTATTTT
TRBV5-4,TRBD1,medium-sized,TRBJ2-4,CASSQGARAKNIQYF,TGCGCCAGCAGCCAGGGGGCTAGGGCCAAAAACATTCAGTACTTC
TRBV6-1,-,-,TRBJ2-6,CASSPTPPVLRF,-